The present entry profiles one T cell receptor (beta chain) with its context. Its antigen is still unknown. The sample originates from a study of blood T cells in healthy people across ages. Study information: Capture by template switching was about one barcoded beta molecule per two T cells. Overall study results and limits: Aged donors had fewer naive CD4+ cells and lower diversity than long-lived donors.

It was with a sample-barcoded 5' primer and a J-beta primer mix that a second PCR of roughly 6 to 12 cycles was run. Any given sample supplied a minimum of 2.5 million CDR3-containing paired-end reads. TCRdb independently ran MiXCR on the 5' RACE reads; one entry per CDR3 protein. The sample records 850,000 to 1,300,000 distinct CDR3 sequences, 40% to 45% being singletons. The donors, aged about 6 to 100, were healthy Caucasians from Russia. The germline CDR1 and CDR2 sequences are MGHRA and YSYEKL. The germline V and J ends were trimmed by 6 bases and 4 bases, with 4 bases remaining between them. CDR3 size: 11 residues.

What was sequenced was blood. This TCR was recovered from a woman aged 55-69 years in good health. This chain connects TRBV4-1 to TRBJ2-1; D not certain. For the CDR3, the DNA is TGCGCCAGCAGACAATACAATGAGCAGTTCTTC. It translates to CASRQYNEQFF.